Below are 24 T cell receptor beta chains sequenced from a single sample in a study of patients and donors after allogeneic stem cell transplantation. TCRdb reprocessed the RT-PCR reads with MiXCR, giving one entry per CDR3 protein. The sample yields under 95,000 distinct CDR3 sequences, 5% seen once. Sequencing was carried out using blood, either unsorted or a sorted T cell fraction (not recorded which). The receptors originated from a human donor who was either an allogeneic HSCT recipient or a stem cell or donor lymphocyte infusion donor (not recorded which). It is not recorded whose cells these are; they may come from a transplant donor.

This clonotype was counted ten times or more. CDR3 nucleotide sequence: TGTGCCAGCAGTGCTCCCAGGAGCCGTACAGGGACGAGCTCCTACGAGCAGTACTTC. It encodes CASSAPRSRTGTSSYEQYF. The chain is built from TRBV6-1 and TRBJ2-7; D is perhaps TRBD1 (6 bases). V was clipped by 4 bases and J by 0 bases, with 25 bases between them. Germline lookup yields CDR1 MNHNS and CDR2 SASEGT. CDR3 size: 19 residues.

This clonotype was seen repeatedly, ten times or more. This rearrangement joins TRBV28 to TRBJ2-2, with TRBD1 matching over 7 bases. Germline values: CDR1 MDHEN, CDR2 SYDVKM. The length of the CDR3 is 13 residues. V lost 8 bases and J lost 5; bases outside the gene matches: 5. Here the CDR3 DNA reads TGTGCCAGCCAAAGGGGGCGTACCGGGGAGCTGTTTTTT. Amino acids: CASQRGRTGELFF.

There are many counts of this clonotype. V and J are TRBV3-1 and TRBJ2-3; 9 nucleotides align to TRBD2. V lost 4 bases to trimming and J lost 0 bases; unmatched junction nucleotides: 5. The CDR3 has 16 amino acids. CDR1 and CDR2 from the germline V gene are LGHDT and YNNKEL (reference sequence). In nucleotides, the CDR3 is TGTGCCAGCAGCCCAAGACTAGCGGCCAGCACAGATACGCAGTATTTT. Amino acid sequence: CASSPRLAASTDTQYF.

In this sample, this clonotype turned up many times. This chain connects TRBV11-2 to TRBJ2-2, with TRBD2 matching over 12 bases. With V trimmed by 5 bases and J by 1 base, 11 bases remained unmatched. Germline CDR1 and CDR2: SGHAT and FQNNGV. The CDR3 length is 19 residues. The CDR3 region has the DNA TGTGCCAGCAGCACCACTAGCGGGGGGACCCAATTGAACACCGGGGAGCTGTTTTTT. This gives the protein CASSTTSGGTQLNTGELFF.

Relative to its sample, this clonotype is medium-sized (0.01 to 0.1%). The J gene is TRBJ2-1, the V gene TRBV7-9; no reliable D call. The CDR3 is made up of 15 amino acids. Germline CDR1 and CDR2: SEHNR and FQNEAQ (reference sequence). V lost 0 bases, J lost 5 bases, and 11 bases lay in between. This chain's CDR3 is CASSLATRVNNEQFF. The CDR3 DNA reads TGTGCCAGCAGCTTAGCGACCCGGGTTAACAATGAGCAGTTCTTC. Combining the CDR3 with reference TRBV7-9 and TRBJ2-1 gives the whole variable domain DTGVSQNPRHKITKRGQNVTFRCDPISEHNRLYWYRQTLGQGPEFLTYFQNEAQLEKSRLLSDRFSAERPKGSFSTLEIQRTEQGDSAMYLCASSLATRVNNEQFFGPGTRLTVL.

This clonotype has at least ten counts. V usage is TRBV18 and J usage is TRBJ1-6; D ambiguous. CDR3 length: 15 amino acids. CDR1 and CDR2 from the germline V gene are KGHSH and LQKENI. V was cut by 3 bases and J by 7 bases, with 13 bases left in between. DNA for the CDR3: TGTGCCAGCTCACCCGGGCAGGAGGGAAATTCACCCCTCCACTTT. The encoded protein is CASSPGQEGNSPLHF.

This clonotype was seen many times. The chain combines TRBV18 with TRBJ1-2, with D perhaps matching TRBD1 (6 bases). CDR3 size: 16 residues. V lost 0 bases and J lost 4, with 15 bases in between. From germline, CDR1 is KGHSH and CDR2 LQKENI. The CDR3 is CASSPPLSQGTYGYTF. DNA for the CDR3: TGTGCCAGCTCACCACCGCTCAGTCAGGGGACCTATGGCTACACCTTC.

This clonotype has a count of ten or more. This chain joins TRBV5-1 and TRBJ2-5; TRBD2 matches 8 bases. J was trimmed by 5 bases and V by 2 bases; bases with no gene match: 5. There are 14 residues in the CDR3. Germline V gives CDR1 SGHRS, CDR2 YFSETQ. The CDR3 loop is CASSFTPGGETQYF. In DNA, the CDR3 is TGCGCCAGCAGCTTTACCCCGGGGGGGGAGACCCAGTACTTC.

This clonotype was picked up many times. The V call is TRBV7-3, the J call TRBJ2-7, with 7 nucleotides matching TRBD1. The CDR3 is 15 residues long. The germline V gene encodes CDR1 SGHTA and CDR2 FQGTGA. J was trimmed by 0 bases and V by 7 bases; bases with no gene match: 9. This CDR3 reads CASNSLRDSSYEQYF. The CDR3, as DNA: TGTGCCAGCAATTCTCTCCGGGACAGCTCCTACGAGCAGTACTTC. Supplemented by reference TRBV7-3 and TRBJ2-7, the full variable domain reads GAGVSQTPSNKVTEKGKYVELRCDPISGHTALYWYRQSLGQGPEFLIYFQGTGAADDSGLPNDRFFAVRPEGSVSTLKIQRTERGDSAVYLCASNSLRDSSYEQYFGPGTRLTVT.

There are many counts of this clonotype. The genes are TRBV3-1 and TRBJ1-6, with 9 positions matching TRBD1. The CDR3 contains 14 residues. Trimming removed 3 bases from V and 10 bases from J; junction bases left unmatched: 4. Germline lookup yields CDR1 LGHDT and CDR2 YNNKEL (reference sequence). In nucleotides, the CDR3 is TGTGCCAGCAGCCAGCGGGACAGGGTGTCACCCCTCCACTTT. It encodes CASSQRDRVSPLHF.

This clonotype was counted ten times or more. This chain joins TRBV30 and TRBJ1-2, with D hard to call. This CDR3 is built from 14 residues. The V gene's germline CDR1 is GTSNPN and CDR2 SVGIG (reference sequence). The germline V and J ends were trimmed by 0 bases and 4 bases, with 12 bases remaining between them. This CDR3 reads CAWSVSPRLYGYTF. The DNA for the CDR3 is TGTGCCTGGAGTGTGTCCCCAAGACTCTATGGCTACACCTTC. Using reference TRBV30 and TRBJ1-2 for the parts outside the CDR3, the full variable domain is SQTIHQWPATLVQPVGSPLSLECTVEGTSNPNLYWYRQAAGRGLQLLFYSVGIGQISSEVPQNLSASRPQDRQFILSSKKLLLSDSGFYLCAWSVSPRLYGYTFGSGTRLTVV.

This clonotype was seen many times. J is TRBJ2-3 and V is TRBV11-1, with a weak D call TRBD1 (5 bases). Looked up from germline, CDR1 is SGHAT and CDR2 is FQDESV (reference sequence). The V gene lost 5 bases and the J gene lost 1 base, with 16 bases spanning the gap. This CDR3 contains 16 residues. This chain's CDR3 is CASSPGWSLGTDTQYF. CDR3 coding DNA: TGTGCCAGCAGCCCAGGGTGGAGTTTGGGCACAGATACGCAGTATTTT.

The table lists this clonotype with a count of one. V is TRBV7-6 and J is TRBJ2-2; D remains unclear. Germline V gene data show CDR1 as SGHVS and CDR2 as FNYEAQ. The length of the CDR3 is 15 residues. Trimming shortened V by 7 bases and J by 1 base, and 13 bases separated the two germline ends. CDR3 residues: CASTLRAENTGELFF. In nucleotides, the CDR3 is TGTGCCAGCACCCTACGCGCCGAGAACACCGGGGAGCTGTTTTTT.

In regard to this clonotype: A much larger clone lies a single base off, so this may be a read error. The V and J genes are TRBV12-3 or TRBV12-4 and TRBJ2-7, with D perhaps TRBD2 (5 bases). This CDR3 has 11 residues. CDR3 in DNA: TGTACCAGCGGTTGGGACTACGAGCAGTACTTC. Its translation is CTSGWDYEQYF.

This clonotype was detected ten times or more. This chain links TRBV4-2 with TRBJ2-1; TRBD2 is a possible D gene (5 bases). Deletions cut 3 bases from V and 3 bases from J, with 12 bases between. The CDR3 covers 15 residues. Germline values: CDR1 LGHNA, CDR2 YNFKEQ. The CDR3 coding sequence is TGTGCCAGCAGCCAGACTTTGGCGGGCTACAATGAGCAGTTCTTC. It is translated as CASSQTLAGYNEQFF.

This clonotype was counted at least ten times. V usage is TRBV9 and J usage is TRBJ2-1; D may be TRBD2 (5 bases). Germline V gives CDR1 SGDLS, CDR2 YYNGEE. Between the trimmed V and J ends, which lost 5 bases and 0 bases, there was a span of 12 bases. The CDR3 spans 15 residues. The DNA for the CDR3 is TGTGCCAGCAGTCCTAGCAGTAGCTCCTACAATGAGCAGTTCTTC. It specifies CASSPSSSSYNEQFF.

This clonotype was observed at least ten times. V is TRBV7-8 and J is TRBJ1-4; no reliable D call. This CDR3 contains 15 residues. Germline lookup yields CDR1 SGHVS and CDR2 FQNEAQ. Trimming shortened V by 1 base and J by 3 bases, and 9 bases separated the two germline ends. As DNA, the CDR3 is TGTGCCAGCAGCTTAGTAAGGCAGCCTAATGAAAAACTGTTTTTT. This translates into CASSLVRQPNEKLFF.

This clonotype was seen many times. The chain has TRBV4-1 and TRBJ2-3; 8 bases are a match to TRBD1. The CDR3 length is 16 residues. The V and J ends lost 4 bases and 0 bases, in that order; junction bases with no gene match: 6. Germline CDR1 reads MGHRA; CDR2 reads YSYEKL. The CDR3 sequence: CASSLRQGASTDTQYF. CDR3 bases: TGCGCCAGCAGCCTCAGGCAGGGGGCAAGCACAGATACGCAGTATTTT.

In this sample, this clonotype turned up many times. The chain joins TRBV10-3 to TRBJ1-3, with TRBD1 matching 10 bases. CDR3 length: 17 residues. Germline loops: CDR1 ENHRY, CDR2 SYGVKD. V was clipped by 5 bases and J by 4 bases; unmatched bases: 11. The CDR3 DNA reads TGTGCCATCAGTTCGAGACCGGACAGGGGGAGAGGAAACACCATATATTTT. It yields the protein CAISSRPDRGRGNTIYF.

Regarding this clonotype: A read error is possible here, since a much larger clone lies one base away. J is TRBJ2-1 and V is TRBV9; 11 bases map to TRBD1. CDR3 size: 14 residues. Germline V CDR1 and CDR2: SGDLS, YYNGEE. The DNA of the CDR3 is TGTGCCAGCAGCCCTCGGACAGGGGGCAATGAGCAGTCCTTC. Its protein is CASSPRTGGNEQSF.

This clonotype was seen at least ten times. This CDR3 is CASSHSRYYEQYF. CDR3 sequence (DNA): TGTGCCAGCAGCCATTCACGATACTACGAGCAGTACTTC. V gene TRBV3-1 combines with J gene TRBJ2-7; D remains unclear. Trimming removed 3 bases from V and 3 bases from J, with 9 bases in between. Germline CDR1 reads LGHDT; CDR2 reads YNNKEL (reference sequence). The CDR3 loop spans 13 amino acids.

The CDR3 spells CASSERTGGGETQYF. In DNA form, the CDR3 reads TGCGCCAGCAGTGAGCGGACAGGCGGCGGTGAGACCCAGTACTTC. The chain has TRBV10-1 and TRBJ2-5; 7 bases align to TRBD1. The CDR3 extends over 15 amino acids. Germline V lookup: CDR1 WNHNN, CDR2 SYGVQD (reference sequence). Trimming cost V 2 bases and J 5 bases; bases outside gene matches: 8.

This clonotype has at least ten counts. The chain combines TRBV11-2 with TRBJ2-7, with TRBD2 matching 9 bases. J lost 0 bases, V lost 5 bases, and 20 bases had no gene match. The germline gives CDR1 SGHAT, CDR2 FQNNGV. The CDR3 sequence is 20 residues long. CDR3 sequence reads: CASSLPGVAGVPISSYEQYF. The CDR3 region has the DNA TGTGCCAGCAGCCTCCCCGGGGTAGCGGGAGTGCCGATAAGCTCCTACGAGCAGTACTTC.

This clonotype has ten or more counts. The CDR3, as DNA: TGCAGCGTTGATGGGGGAGGGGGAGATACGCAGTATTTT. Protein sequence: CSVDGGGGDTQYF. The rearrangement joins TRBV29-1 to TRBJ2-3; possible D gene TRBD2, 7 bases. Trimming shortened V by 3 bases and J by 5 bases, and 12 bases separated the two germline ends. The CDR3 is 13 residues long. Germline lookup yields CDR1 SQVTM and CDR2 ANQGSEA.